This section outlines one T cell receptor beta chain sequence together with its context. The data belong to a study of blood T cell repertoires in COVID-19. For the study at large: T cells, B-cell-depleted T cells, or PBMCs supplied cDNA or gDNA.

Participants were aged about 18 to 89 years from around 25 US areas. Allocation to cohorts depended on clinical history reported by the participants. The CDR3 extends over 16 amino acids. CDR1 and CDR2 (germline): KGHSY, FQNENV. Trimming left V 1 base short and J 3 bases short, with 15 bases between. Per the original methods: Amplification from reference gene primers served as the basis for estimated nucleated cell counts. Produced via immunoSEQ multiplex PCR; TCRdb's table is partial and in-frame only. That table gives V, J and clone size, and the DNA gave D and trimming. The sample shows about 180,000 clones, roughly 83% of them seen only once.

The chain recombines TRBV16 with TRBJ1-2; TRBD1 might be the D (5 bases). The receptor was derived from a woman aged 25 to 39 who had recovered from COVID-19. Material for sequencing was PBMCs or T cells enriched from blood (not recorded which). CDR3 region: CASSQWGMTAYYGYTF. As DNA, the CDR3 is TGTGCCAGCAGCCAATGGGGAATGACAGCCTACTATGGCTACACCTTC.